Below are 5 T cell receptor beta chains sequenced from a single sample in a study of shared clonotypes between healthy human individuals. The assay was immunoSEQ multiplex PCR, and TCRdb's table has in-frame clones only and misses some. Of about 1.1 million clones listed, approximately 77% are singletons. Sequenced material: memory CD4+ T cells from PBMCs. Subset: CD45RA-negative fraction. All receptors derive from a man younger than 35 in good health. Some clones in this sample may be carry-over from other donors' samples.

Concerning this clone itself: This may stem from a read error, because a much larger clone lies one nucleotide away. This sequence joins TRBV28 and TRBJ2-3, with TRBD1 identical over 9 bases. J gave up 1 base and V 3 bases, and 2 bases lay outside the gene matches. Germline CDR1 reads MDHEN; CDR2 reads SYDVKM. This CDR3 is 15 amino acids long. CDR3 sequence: CASSFWTGGTDTQYF. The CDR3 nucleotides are TGTGCCAGCAGTTTTTGGACAGGGGGCACAGATACGCAGTATTTT.

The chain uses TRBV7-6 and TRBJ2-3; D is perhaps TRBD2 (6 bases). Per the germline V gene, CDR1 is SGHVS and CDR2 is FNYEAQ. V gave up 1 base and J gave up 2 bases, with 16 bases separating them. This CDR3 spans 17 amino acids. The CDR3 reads CASSLEFGGSYTDTQYF. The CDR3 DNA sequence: TGTGCCAGCAGCTTAGAGTTCGGAGGGTCTTACACAGATACGCAGTATTTT.

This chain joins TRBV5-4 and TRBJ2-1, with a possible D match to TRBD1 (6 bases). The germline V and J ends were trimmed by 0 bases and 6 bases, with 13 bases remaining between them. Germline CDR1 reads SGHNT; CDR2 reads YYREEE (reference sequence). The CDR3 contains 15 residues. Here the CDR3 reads CASSLGVVRGNEQFF. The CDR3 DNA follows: TGTGCCAGCAGCTTGGGGGTTGTCAGGGGCAATGAGCAGTTCTTC.

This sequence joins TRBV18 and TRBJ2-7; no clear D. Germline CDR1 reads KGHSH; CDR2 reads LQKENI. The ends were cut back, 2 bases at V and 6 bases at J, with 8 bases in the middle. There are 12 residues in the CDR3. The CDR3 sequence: CASSPASAEQYF. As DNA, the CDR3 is TGTGCCAGCTCACCAGCGTCCGCCGAGCAGTACTTC.

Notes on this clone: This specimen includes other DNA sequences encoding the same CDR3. The CDR3 nucleotides read TGCGCCAGCAGCCTCGGACTAGCGACCTACAATGAGCAGTTCTTC. Amino acid sequence: CASSLGLATYNEQFF. This chain uses TRBV5-1 with TRBJ2-1; 9 bases are shared with TRBD2. The CDR3 contains 15 residues. Germline trimming cut 4 bases from V and 2 bases from J; bases unmatched to any gene: 4. Germline CDR1 and CDR2: SGHRS and YFSETQ.